This is a list of T cell receptor beta chains from one sample in a study of blood T cell repertoires in COVID-19. This table comes from immunoSEQ multiplex PCR, and its TCRdb copy is limited to in-frame clones, with some not included. The sample contains under 250,000 clones, 80% to 95% of which appear only once. Material for sequencing was peripheral blood. The source of these receptors is a man aged 25 to 40 with COVID-19, enrolled during active disease. CDR3s include the opening cysteine and the closing phenylalanine or tryptophan.

v_call	j_call	cdr3_aa
TRBV6-5	TRBJ2-5	CASSYSGHSRGAQYF
TRBV16	TRBJ1-1	CASSRQGVSTEAFF
TRBV19	TRBJ1-1	CASSLGRYTEAFF
TRBV30	TRBJ1-4	CAWRIRDREREEKLFF
TRBV9	TRBJ2-3	CASSVPSGGGRFTDTQYF
TRBV5-6	TRBJ1-6	CASSEVTGRRSPLHF
TRBV12-3/TRBV12-4	TRBJ1-6	CASSLMTSSPLHF
TRBV7-9	TRBJ1-1	CASSLLTGITEAFF
TRBV6-5	TRBJ2-5	CASIRTSVQETQYF
TRBV11-2	TRBJ1-3	CASSLALTGSGNTIYF
TRBV19	TRBJ2-7	CASSIRDNYEQYF
TRBV19	TRBJ2-5	CASSIWRGETQYF
TRBV27	TRBJ1-5	CASSTFRDRYNQPQHF
TRBV18	TRBJ1-5	CASSPPGGSGQPQHF
TRBV11-2	TRBJ1-3	CASRFGQGLLESSGNTIYF
TRBV2	TRBJ2-7	CASTSPDAFGEQYF
TRBV5-5	TRBJ1-2	CASSLAQGEYGYTF
TRBV2	TRBJ1-4	CASTRQAATNEKLFF
TRBV27	TRBJ1-2	CASSFSGGKYGYTF
TRBV19	TRBJ1-1	CASSISGYFTEAFF
TRBV9	TRBJ2-7	CASSPGGFTYEQYF
TRBV5-1	TRBJ2-7	CASSLTDEPSYEQYF
TRBV6-1	TRBJ1-5	CASSELYQGASNQPQHF
TRBV18	TRBJ1-5	CASSHRDSNQPQHF
TRBV15	TRBJ2-7	CATSRDKTTYEQYF
TRBV9	TRBJ1-4	CASTKTGGVGEKLFF
TRBV5-1	TRBJ1-2	CASSLEVGDYGYTF
TRBV5-1	TRBJ2-2	CASSLDRGDTGELFF
TRBV7-3	TRBJ2-2	CASSYQGASTGELFF
TRBV27	TRBJ1-1	CASSPGQGGTEAFF
TRBV6-5	TRBJ1-2	CASSSGLSGDGYTF
TRBV30	TRBJ2-3	CAWSVSGGLDTQYF
TRBV5-5	TRBJ1-5	CASSNDRVEQPQHF
TRBV9	TRBJ2-3	CASSVLAGGITDTQYF
TRBV10-3	TRBJ2-2	CAIAGGEGTGELFF
TRBV10-3	TRBJ2-7	CATGQGSYEQYF
TRBV10-1	TRBJ2-5	CASSPGGTGQETQYF
TRBV2	TRBJ2-3	CASSEAGGADTQYF
TRBV6-5	TRBJ1-3	CASSRLSSGNTIYF
TRBV5-1	TRBJ1-5	CASSPGQGYSNQPQHF
TRBV24-1	TRBJ1-2	CATSAGTGAFRF
TRBV5-1	TRBJ1-6	CASSAGSNSPLHF
TRBV29-1	TRBJ2-2	CSATGANTGELFF
TRBV19	TRBJ2-3	CASSTGLAPPDTQYF
TRBV4-1	TRBJ1-5	CASSQEGSQPQHF